This T cell receptor (beta chain) was recorded in a study of T-cell reconstitution after alpha-beta-depleted transplantation in children. During its preparation, the TCRbeta library received unique molecular identifiers. TCRdb independently ran MiXCR on the PCR reads; one entry per CDR3 protein. The table shows under 300,000 distinct CDR3 sequences, with 11% occurring only once. There are 11 residues in the CDR3. The V and J ends lost 7 bases and 10 bases respectively, with 8 bases between them. Study results and limitations: The authors attributed T-cell counts and diversity one year after transplant mostly to newly produced T cells.

This clonotype was detected many times. Its antigen is still unknown. The sequence derives from a male patient under 10 years old who had a stem cell transplant for chronic granulomatous disease, so the T cells may come from the graft donor. The specimen was peripheral blood, collected 180 days after TCRalphabeta/CD19-depleted stem cell transplant. The chain employs TRBV12-3 or TRBV12-4 and TRBJ1-6; D is unclear. The CDR3 region is CASKAGSPLHF. In nucleotides, the CDR3 is TGTGCCAGCAAAGCGGGATCACCCCTCCACTTT.